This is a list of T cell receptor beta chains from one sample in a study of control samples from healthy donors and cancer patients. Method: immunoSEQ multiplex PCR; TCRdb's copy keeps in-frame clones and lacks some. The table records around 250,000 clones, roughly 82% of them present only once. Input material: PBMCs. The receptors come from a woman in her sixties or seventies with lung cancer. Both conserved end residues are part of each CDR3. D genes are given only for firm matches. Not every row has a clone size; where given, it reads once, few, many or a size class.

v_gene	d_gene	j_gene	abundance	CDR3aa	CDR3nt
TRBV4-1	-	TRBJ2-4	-	CASSLRYSDSKNIQYF	TGCGCCAGCAGCCTGCGATACAGCGATTCCAAAAACATTCAGTACTTC
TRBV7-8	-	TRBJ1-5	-	CASSQAWGGNQPQHF	TGTGCCAGCAGTCAAGCCTGGGGTGGAAATCAGCCCCAGCATTTT
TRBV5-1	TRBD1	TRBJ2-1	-	CASSLTGQGTYNEQFF	TGCGCCAGCAGCTTGACGGGACAGGGGACCTACAATGAGCAGTTCTTC
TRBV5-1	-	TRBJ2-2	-	CASSRSAGVYTGELFF	TGCGCCAGCAGTCGATCCGCCGGGGTTTACACCGGGGAGCTGTTTTTT
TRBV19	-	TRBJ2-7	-	CASSTGYEQYF	TGTGCCAGTAGTACGGGCTACGAGCAGTACTTC
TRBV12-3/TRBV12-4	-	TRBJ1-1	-	CASSSGEAFF	TGTGCCAGCAGCTCGGGAGAAGCTTTCTTT
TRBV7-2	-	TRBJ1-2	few	CASSPAGRDGYTF	TGTGCCAGCAGCCCAGCAGGGCGTGATGGCTACACCTTC
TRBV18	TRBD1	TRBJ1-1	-	CASSPLGTGLMNTEAFF	TGTGCCAGCTCACCCTTGGGGACAGGGCTCATGAACACTGAAGCTTTCTTT
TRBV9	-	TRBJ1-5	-	CASSASGVFQPQHF	TGTGCCAGCAGCGCCTCAGGGGTGTTTCAGCCCCAGCATTTT
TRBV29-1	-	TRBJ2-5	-	CSVEPGAETQYF	TGCAGCGTAGAACCAGGGGCAGAGACCCAGTACTTC
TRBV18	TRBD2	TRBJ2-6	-	CASSGRAPGAGANVLTF	TGTGCCAGCTCAGGGAGGGCCCCCGGGGCTGGGGCCAACGTCCTGACTTTC
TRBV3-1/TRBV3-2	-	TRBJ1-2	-	CASSQESTGNYGYTF	TGTGCCAGCAGCCAGGAGTCGACAGGCAACTATGGCTACACCTTC
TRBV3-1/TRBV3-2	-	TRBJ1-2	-	CASSQDRLIGYTF	TGTGCCAGCAGCCAAGATCGGCTTATCGGCTACACCTTC
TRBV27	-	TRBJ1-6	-	CASSPGQSYNSPLHF	TGTGCCAGCAGCCCTGGACAGTCCTATAATTCACCCCTCCACTTT
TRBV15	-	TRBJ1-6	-	CATSSRGGQGSPLHF	TGTGCCACCAGCTCCCGGGGGGGGCAGGGCTCACCCCTCCACTTT
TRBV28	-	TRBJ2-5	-	CASKTGLETQYF	TGTGCCAGCAAAACAGGGTTAGAGACCCAGTACTTC
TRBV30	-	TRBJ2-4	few	CAWSVRRGDIQYF	TGTGCCTGGAGTGTACGCAGGGGGGACATTCAGTACTTC
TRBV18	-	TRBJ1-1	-	CASSLAMNTEAFF	TGTGCCAGCTCACTAGCGATGAACACTGAAGCTTTCTTT
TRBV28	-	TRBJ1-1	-	CASSFSPRATEAFF	TGTGCCAGCAGTTTTTCTCCCAGGGCCACTGAAGCTTTCTTT
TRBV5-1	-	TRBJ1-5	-	CASSEGSGMNQPQHF	TGCGCCAGCTCCGAAGGGAGCGGTATGAATCAGCCCCAGCATTTT
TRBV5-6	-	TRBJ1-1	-	CASSLSAGTEAFF	TGTGCCAGCAGCTTGAGTGCGGGCACTGAAGCTTTCTTT
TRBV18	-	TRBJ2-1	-	CASSRLPRAGDEQFF	TGTGCCAGCTCACGTCTGCCCAGGGCGGGCGATGAGCAGTTCTTC
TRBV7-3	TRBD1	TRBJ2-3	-	CASSPSIRQGATDTQYF	TGTGCCAGCAGTCCTTCCATCAGACAGGGGGCGACAGATACGCAGTATTTT
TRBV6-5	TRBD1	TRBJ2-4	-	CASSTGQAKNIQYF	TGTGCCAGCAGTACGGGACAGGCCAAAAACATTCAGTACTTC
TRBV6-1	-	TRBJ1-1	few	CASSDLTAYTEAFF	TGTGCCAGCAGTGATTTGACAGCCTACACTGAAGCTTTCTTT
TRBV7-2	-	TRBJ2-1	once	CASSLPGVIYNEQFF	TGTGCCAGCAGCTTACCGGGGGTGATTTACAATGAGCAGTTCTTC
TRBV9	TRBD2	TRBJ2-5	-	CASTGSSGETQYF	TGTGCCAGCACCGGGTCTAGCGGGGAGACCCAGTACTTC
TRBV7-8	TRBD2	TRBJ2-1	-	CASSLGASGNNEQFF	TGTGCCAGCAGCTTAGGGGCTAGCGGGAACAATGAGCAGTTCTTC
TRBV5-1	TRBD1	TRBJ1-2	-	CASSFGTGEGYTF	TGCGCCAGCAGCTTCGGGACAGGGGAAGGCTACACCTTC
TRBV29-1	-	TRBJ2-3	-	CSGFRGGNTQYF	TGCAGCGGATTCAGGGGTGGAAATACGCAGTATTTT
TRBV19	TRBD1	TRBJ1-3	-	CASTPWSTGAWNTIYF	TGTGCCAGTACCCCTTGGTCTACAGGGGCCTGGAACACCATATATTTT
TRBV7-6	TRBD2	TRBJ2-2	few	CASSSGLAVKNTGELFF	TGTGCCAGCAGCTCGGGACTAGCGGTAAAGAACACCGGGGAGCTGTTTTTT
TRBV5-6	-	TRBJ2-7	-	CASSPEGRLVYEQYF	TGTGCCAGCAGCCCAGAGGGCCGCCTCGTCTACGAGCAGTACTTC
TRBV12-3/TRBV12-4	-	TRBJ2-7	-	CASSFARGYEQYF	TGTGCCAGCAGTTTTGCCAGGGGCTACGAGCAGTACTTC
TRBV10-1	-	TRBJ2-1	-	CASSRGGRLSYNEQFF	TGCGCCAGCAGCCGAGGAGGGCGGCTGTCCTACAATGAGCAGTTCTTC
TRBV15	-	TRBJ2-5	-	CATSRDLGVGQETQYF	TGTGCCACCAGCAGAGATTTGGGGGTGGGACAAGAGACCCAGTACTTC
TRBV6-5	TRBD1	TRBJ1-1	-	CASTTGDYTEAFF	TGTGCCAGCACGACAGGGGATTACACTGAAGCTTTCTTT
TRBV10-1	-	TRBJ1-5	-	CASSATGTGIGAQHF	TGCGCCAGCAGTGCAACCGGGACCGGGATAGGGGCCCAGCATTTT